This T cell receptor beta chain is drawn from a study of T cells expressing NK-cell markers. Across the whole study: Of eight sequenced donors, seven were HCMV-seropositive and one HCMV-seronegative. Study-level points and caveats: These clonotypes, the leaders elsewhere, also led the CD3+CD56-NKG2C+ fraction in a handful of donors. Dominant NKG2C+ clonotypes accounted for about 1.0-8% of CD8+ T cells in more than 5 donors.

A note on this clonotype: Antigen unknown.

Germline assignment: CDR1 KGHSH and CDR2 LQKENI. There are 14 residues in the CDR3. As the method of synthesis, 5'RACE template switching with UMIs yielded TCR beta cDNA. TCRdb processed the 5' RACE reads again and assigns one entry to each CDR3 protein, with no DNA. Its table lists hundreds of thousands of distinct CDR3 sequences. The source is a woman between 18 and 70 years old in good health. The V gene is TRBV18, the J gene TRBJ1-1; TCRdb designates TRBD1, a call that cannot be tested without DNA. Sequencing was carried out using blood T cells: a sorted CD56 or NKG2C T cell subset, CD4+ or CD8+ T cells, or bulk PBMC T cells (not recorded which). The CDR3 protein is CASSRDRKNTEAFF.